This entry is about one TCR beta chain. Its antigen remains unidentified. Likely a read error: the CDR3 ends without its conserved phenylalanine or tryptophan. This specimen comes from a study of cytomegalovirus exposure and HLA in healthy donors. Study-wide findings and caveats: No immune exposure information besides CMV serostatus was available.

Use of 60 Vbeta and 13 Jbeta primers characterized the PCR. The data were produced by immunoSEQ multiplex PCR, yet TCRdb's version contains in-frame clones alone and is incomplete. The repertoire holds 100,000 to 150,000 clones, with around two thirds as singletons. Trimming cost V 5 bases and J 7 bases, with 12 bases left between them. CDR3 length: 14 amino acids. CDR1 and CDR2 from the germline V gene are MNHEY and SMNVEV (reference sequence). This TCR derives from a man aged 55 to 70 in good health and CMV-seropositive. The source material was PBMCs. This chain uses TRBV27 with TRBJ1-6, with D unclear. CDR3 region: CASSRETRNSPLHS. DNA of the CDR3: TGTGCCAGCAGTAGAGAAACGAGGAATTCACCCCTCCACTCT.